Sequencing of this T cell receptor (beta chain) was carried out in a study of cytomegalovirus exposure and HLA in healthy donors. General study points: Specific recognition of CMV antigens was confirmed in vitro for a few chains (all CMV-associated).

Clones were sequenced by immunoSEQ multiplex PCR, and TCRdb holds only the in-frame ones, with some missing. In the table there are about 56,000 clones, roughly 93% of which are singletons. This CDR3 contains 14 residues. The trim removed 3 bases at V and 1 base at J, leaving 5 bases unmatched. CDR1 GTSNPN and CDR2 SVGIG come from the germline V gene (reference sequence). In its sample, this clone was seen once. The target antigen is unknown. Sequencing used PBMCs. V gene TRBV30 combines with J gene TRBJ1-2; TRBD1 aligns across 7 bases. The TCR sequence derives from a woman aged 18-30 years in good health and CMV-seropositive. This chain's CDR3 is CAWRGDSFNYGYTF. In DNA, the CDR3 is TGTGCCTGGAGGGGGGACAGTTTTAACTATGGCTACACCTTC.